This T cell receptor (beta chain) is drawn from a study of T cell repertoires in cytomegalovirus infection. On the study more broadly: Public TCR beta signature analysis indicated the presence of both CMV infection and matching HLA type.

From germline, CDR1 is SGHTA and CDR2 FQGNSA. The CDR3 has 15 residues. V shed 5 bases and J shed 6 bases, with 17 bases lying between them. Each CDR3 protein gets one entry after TCRdb re-called the reads with MiXCR. The repertoire holds about 400,000 distinct CDR3 sequences, around 18% seen once, with less than 9.5% in the top ten. This clonotype has ten or more counts. Sequencing used PBMCs. The chain couples TRBV7-2 to TRBJ2-1, with D hard to call. This TCR came from a human donor in good health (CMV status not recorded). Some clones in this sample may be carry-over from other donors' samples. As DNA, the CDR3 is TGTGCCAGCAGCCCTAGTAGGTACAGAGGCAATGAGCAGTTCTTC. Translated, it gives CASSPSRYRGNEQFF.